This T cell receptor beta chain originates from a study of persistence of HIV-infected CD4 T cells. A note on this clone: Antigen: not known.

The CDR3 length is 13 residues. Germline CDR1 SGHTA, CDR2 FQGTGA. Losses at the gene ends were 4 bases for V and 10 bases for J; bases not matched to a gene: 4. This nonspecific control used anti-CD3/anti-CD28 bead stimulation of CD4+ T cells. Sorting of responding CD4+ T cells relied on upregulated CD40 ligand together with CD69. The libraries were made with immunoSEQ version 4 in survey mode. The method was immunoSEQ multiplex PCR; TCRdb's version includes in-frame clones alone and lacks a portion of them. The sample holds 45,000 or so clones; about 87% are singletons and the top ten take under 0.55%. Regarding the study as a whole: Bulk TCR data could not be restricted to HIV-1-infected CMV-responding cells.

The TCR was taken from an adult woman with HIV who was CMV-seropositive. The sequencing used CD4+ T cells sorted from PBMCs after roughly 19-hour stimulation, collected from a patient who received antiretroviral therapy. The genes are TRBV7-3 and TRBJ2-1, with TRBD2 matching 10 bases. CDR3 region: CASSWTSGGEQFF. The CDR3 coding sequence is TGTGCCAGCAGCTGGACTAGCGGAGGAGAGCAGTTCTTC.